Following are 3 T cell receptor beta chains from one sample sequenced in a study. TCRdb reprocessed the RT-PCR reads with MiXCR, giving one entry per CDR3 protein. Of approximately 720,000 distinct CDR3 sequences detected, approximately 15% appear once; the ten largest clones hold 3.6%. The sequenced material came from memory CD4+ T cells from blood. These TCRs come from a female donor in good health, serving as a healthy control.

This clonotype was detected a few times. The V and J genes are TRBV12-3 or TRBV12-4 and TRBJ2-7, with D perhaps matching TRBD2 (5 bases). The ends were cut back, 5 bases at V and 3 bases at J, with 17 bases in the middle. The CDR3 is 15 residues long. CDR3 nucleotides: TGTGCCAGCAGTGCTCGCGGACTGTTAAACTACGAGCAGTACTTC. It specifies CASSARGLLNYEQYF.

The chain couples TRBV25-1 to TRBJ1-1; D gene unclear. Germline loops: CDR1 MGHDK, CDR2 SYGVNS. The CDR3 sequence is 15 residues long. V was pared by 5 bases and J by 0 bases, with 13 bases between. CDR3 sequence: CASSPVSSVNTEAFF. CDR3 sequence (DNA): TGTGCCAGCAGTCCGGTGAGTTCAGTGAACACTGAAGCTTTCTTT.

This clonotype was observed a few times. This rearrangement joins TRBV15 to TRBJ2-7; D assignment may be TRBD1 or TRBD2 (6 bases each). Per the germline V gene, CDR1 is LNHNV and CDR2 is YYDKDF (reference sequence). Trimming left V 1 base short and J 0 bases short, with 13 bases between. The CDR3 is 16 residues long. The CDR3 here is CATSRVTGAASYEQYF. CDR3 DNA: TGTGCCACCAGCAGAGTGACGGGGGCGGCCTCCTACGAGCAGTACTTC.